The 27 T cell receptor beta chains below all came from one sample that was sequenced in a study of T cell responses to AZD1222 COVID-19 vaccine. Here immunoSEQ multiplex PCR was the method, and the copy in TCRdb shows in-frame clones only, minus some. The sample records more than 85,000 clones, 86% being singletons. The input for sequencing was peripheral blood, taken on day 0 of AZD1222 vaccination. All receptors come from an adult in good health.

The rearrangement uses TRBV23-1 and TRBJ2-4; D remains unclear. TRBV23-1 is an ORF, and what it does is uncertain. The CDR3 length is 12 residues. V lost 3 bases and J lost 16, with 16 bases in between. Here the CDR3 DNA reads TGCGCCAGCAGTCACCAGGCCCGAAATTTATACTTC. This translates into CASSHQARNLYF.

This clone was seen a handful of times. The chain couples TRBV13 to TRBJ1-4; 8 nucleotides match TRBD1. V shed 6 bases and J 0 bases; nucleotides not matched to a gene: 3. There are 15 residues in the CDR3. Germline V gene sequence: CDR1 PRHDT, CDR2 FYEKMQ (reference sequence). The CDR3 DNA reads as TGTGCCAGCAGGTTGACAGGGGCAACTAATGAAAAACTGTTTTTT. Translated: CASRLTGATNEKLFF.

The chain couples TRBV6-5 to TRBJ1-4; TRBD1 agrees at 7 bases. J was trimmed by 6 bases and V by 4 bases; bases with no gene match: 8. This CDR3 comprises 15 residues. Germline-derived CDR1 and CDR2 are MNHEY and SVGAGI. CDR3 residues: CASSFDRQGYEKLFF. CDR3 bases: TGTGCCAGCAGTTTTGACCGACAGGGTTATGAAAAACTGTTTTTT.

The chain couples TRBV28 to TRBJ2-7, with 9 bases matching TRBD1. V was pared by 6 bases and J by 5 bases, with 5 bases of the junction left unmatched. Per germline, CDR1 MDHEN and CDR2 SYDVKM. The CDR3 spans 13 residues. The CDR3 DNA sequence: TGTGCCAGCAGAAAACAGGGGGCCCACGAGCAGTACTTC. Encoded protein: CASRKQGAHEQYF.

The rearrangement joins TRBV27 to TRBJ2-2; 9 bases are shared with TRBD1. Looked up from germline, CDR1 is MNHEY and CDR2 is SMNVEV (reference sequence). The CDR3 is 20 amino acids. V shed 5 bases, J shed 3 bases, and the junction held 19 bases outside the gene matches. As DNA, the CDR3 is TGTGCCAGCAGTGTTAGGGGGACAGGGAGGATCGAGTATGACACCGGGGAGCTGTTTTTT. Translation gives CASSVRGTGRIEYDTGELFF.

V and J are TRBV4-2 and TRBJ2-1; 8 bases fit TRBD2. Germline CDR1 reads LGHNA; CDR2 reads YNFKEQ. J gave up 4 bases and V 3 bases, and 8 bases lay outside the gene matches. This CDR3 spans 16 amino acids. CDR3 loop: CASSQETSGVYNEQFF. The CDR3 region has the DNA TGTGCCAGCAGCCAGGAAACTAGCGGAGTTTACAATGAGCAGTTCTTC.

The chain uses TRBV12-3 or TRBV12-4 and TRBJ1-2; D might be TRBD1 (6 bases). The CDR3 consists of 12 residues. The germline V and J ends were trimmed by 6 bases and 8 bases, with 13 bases remaining between them. The CDR3 sequence: CASSRDRYGYTF. The CDR3 region has the DNA TGTGCCAGCAGCCGCGACAGGTACGGCTACACCTTC.

This clone was observed at least ten times. V gene TRBV5-4 combines with J gene TRBJ1-1, with D tentatively TRBD1 (5 bases). Germline CDR1 SGHNT, CDR2 YYREEE (reference sequence). The V end was cut by 4 bases, the J end by 4 bases, with 14 bases between. CDR3 length: 14 amino acids. For the CDR3, the DNA is TGTGCCAGCAGCCCGACGGGGCGTTTCACTGAAGCTTTCTTT. Translation: CASSPTGRFTEAFF. Supplemented by reference TRBV5-4 and TRBJ1-1, the full variable domain reads ETGVTQSPTHLIKTRGQQVTLRCSSQSGHNTVSWYQQALGQGPQFIFQYYREEENGRGNFPPRFSGLQFPNYSSELNVNALELDDSALYLCASSPTGRFTEAFFGQGTRLTVV.

V gene TRBV10-3 combines with J gene TRBJ2-7; TRBD1 matches at 10 bases. The germline V gene has CDR1 ENHRY and CDR2 SYGVKD. V lost 4 bases, J lost 6 bases, and 3 bases stayed unmatched. The CDR3 totals 13 residues. CDR3 DNA sequence: TGTGCCATCAGTGTTGGGGACAGGGGCGAGCAGTACTTC. It is translated as CAISVGDRGEQYF.

The chain joins TRBV5-6 to TRBJ2-3; 15 nucleotides align to TRBD2. CDR1 and CDR2 from the germline V gene are SGHDT and YYEEEE. The junction had 7 bases not matched to a gene; V was cut back by 4 bases and J by 4 bases. CDR3 size: 17 residues. The CDR3: CASSAGGLAGGPDTQYF. CDR3 in DNA: TGTGCCAGCAGCGCTGGGGGACTAGCGGGAGGTCCAGATACGCAGTATTTT.

V and J are TRBV11-2 and TRBJ2-2; 10 nucleotides align to TRBD2. V trimming: 5 bases; J trimming: 4 bases; junction bases outside the gene matches: 7. CDR1 and CDR2 from the germline V gene are SGHAT and FQNNGV. This CDR3 has 16 residues. The CDR3 loop reads CASSIRTSGSTGELFF. The CDR3 DNA follows: TGTGCCAGCAGCATCAGGACTAGCGGCTCCACCGGGGAGCTGTTTTTT. Based on the CDR3 plus reference TRBV11-2 and TRBJ2-2, the full variable domain is EAGVAQSPRYKIIEKRQSVAFWCNPISGHATLYWYQQILGQGPKLLIQFQNNGVVDDSQLPKDRFSAERLKGVDSTLKIQPAKLEDSAVYLCASSIRTSGSTGELFFGEGSRLTVL.

This clone showed up just once. The V call is TRBV6-2 or TRBV6-3, the J call TRBJ1-2, with TRBD1 matching over 8 bases. Germline V CDR1 and CDR2: MNHEY, SVGEGT. The CDR3 covers 15 residues. Trimming took 4 bases from V and 4 from J; bases not matched to a gene: 8. The CDR3 sequence is CASSSSTGERYGYTF. CDR3 bases: TGTGCCAGCAGTTCCTCGACAGGGGAGCGCTATGGCTACACCTTC.

CDR3 bases: TGTGCCAGCAGTGGGACAGGGTTGGGCGGGGAGCTGTTTTTT. Protein: CASSGTGLGGELFF. The chain combines TRBV2 with TRBJ2-2, with 8 positions matching TRBD1. The germline CDR1 and CDR2 sequences are SNHLY and FYNNEI. The trim removed 4 bases at V and 7 bases at J, leaving 5 bases unmatched. There are 14 residues in the CDR3.

CDR3 loop: CASSFSGGPQEQFF. DNA for the CDR3: TGCGCCAGCAGCTTCAGCGGGGGGCCCCAAGAGCAGTTCTTC. The chain carries TRBV5-1 and TRBJ2-1, with 9 bases that match TRBD2. Germline-derived CDR1 and CDR2 are SGHRS and YFSETQ. V lost 2 bases, J lost 10 bases, and 7 bases stayed unmatched. The CDR3 is 14 residues long.

The chain recombines TRBV19 with TRBJ1-2; 11 bases fit TRBD1. Germline CDR1 and CDR2: LNHDA and SQIVND (reference sequence). V gave up 6 bases and J gave up 2 bases; unmatched junction bases: 2. The CDR3 sequence is 14 residues long. The CDR3 reads CASRGDRGNYGYTF. In nucleotides, the CDR3 is TGTGCCAGTAGAGGGGACAGGGGGAACTATGGCTACACCTTC.

CDR3 DNA: TGTGCCAGCAGTTATTCCCAACCGGGACAGGGTCTAAAGTACACCGGGGAGCTGTTTTTT. This sequence encodes CASSYSQPGQGLKYTGELFF. This chain joins TRBV6-2 or TRBV6-3 and TRBJ2-2; 9 bases are a match to TRBD1. This CDR3 has 20 amino acids. V lost 3 bases, J lost 3 bases, and 17 bases stayed unmatched. Germline V lookup: CDR1 MNHEY, CDR2 SVGEGT.

The chain employs TRBV6-5 and TRBJ1-5, with D perhaps TRBD1 (5 bases). The CDR3 loop spans 15 amino acids. V shed 4 bases and J shed 3 bases, with 13 bases lying between them. Germline V gene lookup returns CDR1 MNHEY and CDR2 SVGAGI. The CDR3 nucleotides read TGTGCCAGCAGTTCCCAGGGACTGCTCAATCAGCCCCAGCATTTT. Translating gives CASSSQGLLNQPQHF.

This clone appeared a few times. The chain links TRBV14 to TRBJ2-1; D call uncertain. The CDR3 is 17 residues long. Trimming pared 3 bases from V and 4 bases from J, leaving 19 bases between. From germline, CDR1 is SGHDN and CDR2 FVKESK. The CDR3 protein is CASSQVTDPLLYNEQFF. Written as DNA, the CDR3 is TGTGCCAGCAGCCAGGTGACTGACCCCCTCCTTTACAATGAGCAGTTCTTC.

The V call is TRBV7-3, the J call TRBJ2-7; 10 bases map to TRBD1. J lost 5 bases, V lost 1 base, and 5 bases had no gene match. This CDR3 region has 15 residues. The germline gives CDR1 SGHTA, CDR2 FQGTGA. The DNA of the CDR3 is TGTGCCAGCAGCTTAAATTCGGGACAGGGGCACGAGCAGTACTTC. Its protein product is CASSLNSGQGHEQYF.

V gene TRBV4-1 combines with J gene TRBJ1-5; D is unclear. Germline V lookup: CDR1 MGHRA, CDR2 YSYEKL. This CDR3 is built from 17 residues. V was trimmed by 0 bases and J by 1 base, leaving 13 bases between them. The CDR3: CASSQDDGRVSNQPQHF. CDR3 DNA sequence: TGCGCCAGCAGCCAAGACGATGGGAGGGTCAGCAATCAGCCCCAGCATTTT.

Details on this clone: A read error may account for a junction end that differs from germline. The rearrangement joins TRBV11-3 to TRBJ2-1; D is perhaps TRBD1 (5 bases). Germline values: CDR1 SGHNT, CDR2 YENEEA. This CDR3 has 12 amino acids. CDR3 residues: CASSLGVNEQFF. CDR3 nucleotides: TGTGCCAGCAGTTTAGGGGTGAATGAGCAGTTCTTC.

The chain employs TRBV11-2 and TRBJ1-5; possibly TRBD1 for D (5 bases). The CDR3 runs to 14 residues. Germline V gene data show CDR1 as SGHAT and CDR2 as FQNNGV. The V and J ends lost 1 base and 7 bases respectively, with 11 bases between them. CDR3 loop: CASSLGAGRQPQHF. The CDR3 coding sequence is TGTGCCAGCAGCTTAGGGGCAGGGAGGCAGCCCCAGCATTTT.

The chain carries TRBV6-5 and TRBJ2-2; D gene unclear. The germline V gene encodes CDR1 MNHEY and CDR2 SVGAGI. The V end was cut by 8 bases, the J end by 4 bases, with 11 bases between. The CDR3 consists of 13 residues. CDR3: CASAQAPTGELFF. Written as DNA, the CDR3 is TGTGCCAGCGCCCAAGCACCCACCGGGGAGCTGTTTTTT.

The chain links TRBV9 to TRBJ2-1; D unresolved. CDR3 length: 14 amino acids. Germline assignment: CDR1 SGDLS and CDR2 YYNGEE. V was clipped by 2 bases and J by 6 bases, with 12 bases between them. The CDR3 is CASSVRRSSNEQFF. The CDR3 coding sequence is TGTGCCAGCAGCGTCCGGAGATCCAGCAATGAGCAGTTCTTC.

This chain connects TRBV19 to TRBJ2-1; no firm D call. V dropped 3 bases and J dropped 5 bases, with 8 bases sitting between them. Looked up from germline, CDR1 is LNHDA and CDR2 is SQIVND (reference sequence). The CDR3 totals 13 residues. CDR3 residues: CASSIRSDNEQFF. CDR3 nucleotides: TGTGCCAGTAGTATCAGGTCAGACAATGAGCAGTTCTTC.

This clone has a single count. The chain is built from TRBV2 and TRBJ1-2; D uncertain. Trimming cost V 0 bases and J 8 bases, with 7 bases left between them. Germline-derived CDR1 and CDR2 are SNHLY and FYNNEI. The CDR3 loop spans 12 amino acids. CDR3 loop: CASSEAVAGYTF. For the CDR3, the DNA is TGTGCCAGCAGTGAAGCGGTGGCGGGCTACACCTTC. The full variable domain, in which reference TRBV2 and TRBJ1-2 provide the parts outside the CDR3, is EPEVTQTPSHQVTQMGQEVILRCVPISNHLYFYWYRQILGQKVEFLVSFYNNEISEKSEIFDDQFSVERPDGSNFTLKIRSTKLEDSAMYFCASSEAVAGYTFGSGTRLTVV.

V and J are TRBV7-3 and TRBJ1-2; D remains unclear. Germline V gene sequence: CDR1 SGHTA, CDR2 FQGTGA. The V end was cut by 2 bases, the J end by 8 bases, with 12 bases between. The CDR3 is 13 amino acids. The CDR3 DNA is TGTGCCAGCAGCTTAGAAGGAGGCTACGGCTACACCTTC. It codes for CASSLEGGYGYTF.